A selection of T cell receptor beta chains follows, all from one sample in a study of OX40 agonist ivuxolimab in advanced cancers. Sequencing was performed with immunoSEQ multiplex PCR; in TCRdb, only in-frame clones are kept and a portion is missing. Of 70,000 to 95,000 clones in the sample, 80% to 90% are singletons; the top ten hold 5.5% to 8%. The source material was CD4+ or CD8+ T cells sorted from blood, sampled in a trial of the OX40 agonist ivuxolimab. Source of these receptors: an adult with an advanced solid tumor such as melanoma, head and neck, liver or kidney cancer. Both conserved end residues are part of each CDR3. A D gene is named only where the DNA matches it firmly. The size field is filled for only some rows; it gives once, few, many or a size class.

D gene | clone size | J gene | V gene | CDR3 DNA | CDR3 protein
NA | NA | TRBJ1-2 | TRBV28 | TGTGCCAGCAGTTCCCCGGGGGGACGGGACTATGGCTACACCTTC | CASSSPGGRDYGYTF
NA | NA | TRBJ2-5 | TRBV18 | TGTGCCAGCTCACCAGGCCGCGAGACCCAGTACTTC | CASSPGRETQYF
NA | NA | TRBJ1-5 | TRBV2 | TGTGCCAGCAGGGCCCAGGGGATATTCAATCAGCCCCAGCATTTT | CASRAQGIFNQPQHF
NA | once | TRBJ1-1 | TRBV5-6 | TGTGCCAGCAGCTTAGTTGATAGATCAAACACTGAAGCTTTCTTT | CASSLVDRSNTEAFF
TRBD1 | NA | TRBJ1-4 | TRBV5-1 | TGCGCCAGCAGCTTTAGTTCCAGTGGGACAGCTAATGAAAAACTGTTTTTT | CASSFSSSGTANEKLFF
NA | once | TRBJ2-2 | TRBV9 | TGTGCCAGCAGCGTAGGCTACGCGAACACCGGGGAGCTGTTTTTT | CASSVGYANTGELFF
NA | NA | TRBJ1-5 | TRBV27 | TGTGCCAGCAGTTTCGCTCACCTTTGGGCAGGGCTTTGCAATCAGCCCCAGCATTTT | CASSFAHLWAGLCNQPQHF
TRBD1 | NA | TRBJ2-7 | TRBV7-2 | TGTGCCAGCAGCTTCAGGGACAGGGACTACGAGCAGTACTTC | CASSFRDRDYEQYF
TRBD2 | NA | TRBJ2-3 | TRBV6-5 | TGTGCCAGCAGTTACGTCGGGGGGGTCGGTGATACGCAGTATTTT | CASSYVGGVGDTQYF
NA | NA | TRBJ2-7 | TRBV4-2 | TGTGCCAGCAGCCAAGTAGAAAGGGGCGAGCAGTACTTC | CASSQVERGEQYF
TRBD1 | many | TRBJ2-7 | TRBV30 | TGTGCCTGGAGGGTAACAGGGGCCCACGAGCAGTACTTC | CAWRVTGAHEQYF
TRBD1 | NA | TRBJ2-7 | TRBV5-1 | TGCGCCAGCAGCTCCTTCCGGGACAGGGTGAAGGGGTCAACCTACGAGCAGTACTTC | CASSSFRDRVKGSTYEQYF
TRBD2 | NA | TRBJ2-5 | TRBV6-5 | TGTGCCAGCAGTCGCGGACTAGCCAATGGGGAGACCCAGTACTTC | CASSRGLANGETQYF
TRBD1 | NA | TRBJ1-5 | TRBV27 | TGTGCCAGCAGTCCGACGGACAGGGGGCCCTATCAGCCCCAGCATTTT | CASSPTDRGPYQPQHF
NA | once | TRBJ1-2 | TRBV28 | TGTGCCAGCATTTTAAAAGGGGGCTATGGCTACACCTTC | CASILKGGYGYTF
NA | NA | TRBJ2-7 | TRBV7-3 | TGTGCCAGCAGCCAAGGGGCTAGCAGCTCCTACGAGCAGTACTTC | CASSQGASSSYEQYF
NA | NA | TRBJ1-1 | TRBV7-2 | TGTGCCAGCAGACTAGGACCCGCAGGGAACACTGAAGCTTTCTTT | CASRLGPAGNTEAFF
TRBD2 | NA | TRBJ2-5 | TRBV5-1 | TGCGCCAGCAGCCCGGGACTAGCGGGACTGCAAGAGACCCAGTACTTC | CASSPGLAGLQETQYF
TRBD1 | NA | TRBJ2-1 | TRBV5-1 | TGCGCCAGCAGCGTACAGGGGGCCCACAATGAGCAGTTCTTC | CASSVQGAHNEQFF
TRBD1 | NA | TRBJ2-1 | TRBV6-6 | TGTGCCAGCAGAGGACAGGGGATATACTACAATGAGCAGTTCTTC | CASRGQGIYYNEQFF
NA | NA | TRBJ1-4 | TRBV6-5 | TGTGCCAGCAGTGCAAATTACAGAACTAATGAAAAACTGTTTTTT | CASSANYRTNEKLFF
NA | NA | TRBJ2-2 | TRBV25-1 | TGTGCCAGCAGTGAATATCCAGTGAACACCGGGGAGCTGTTTTTT | CASSEYPVNTGELFF
TRBD1 | NA | TRBJ2-3 | TRBV7-9 | TGTGCCAGCAGCTCGCCGGGACAGGGTTCAGATACGCAGTATTTT | CASSSPGQGSDTQYF
NA | NA | TRBJ1-5 | TRBV4-3 | TGCGCCAGCAGCCAAGTTAGGGGGCAGCCCCAGCATTTT | CASSQVRGQPQHF
TRBD1 | NA | TRBJ1-1 | TRBV5-1 | TGCGCCAGCAGCCGGGACAGGGGAGGCACTGAAGCTTTCTTT | CASSRDRGGTEAFF
NA | once | TRBJ1-5 | TRBV30 | TGTGCCTGGAGTGTGAAGGGGAGTCAGCCCCAGCATTTT | CAWSVKGSQPQHF
NA | NA | TRBJ2-6 | TRBV5-1 | TGCGCCAGCAGCTTGGAAGGGACATATAGCTCTGGGGCCAACGTCCTGACTTTC | CASSLEGTYSSGANVLTF
NA | NA | TRBJ1-2 | TRBV29-1 | TGCAGCGGGAGGGACCGGTTGTCTAACTATGGCTACACCTTC | CSGRDRLSNYGYTF
NA | NA | TRBJ1-1 | TRBV15 | TGTGCCACCAGCAGAGATAGGAGGGGAAGCACTGAAGCTTTCTTT | CATSRDRRGSTEAFF
TRBD1 | NA | TRBJ2-7 | TRBV4-3 | TGCGCCAGCAGCCAAGCATTCCCGGGACAGGGAAGCGGGAACTACGAGCAGTACTTC | CASSQAFPGQGSGNYEQYF
NA | NA | TRBJ2-7 | TRBV19 | TGTGCCAGTAGTCCAGGCAGGACCGCCCGGCAGTACTTC | CASSPGRTARQYF
NA | few | TRBJ1-5 | TRBV4-1 | TGCGCCAGCAGCCAAGATCCGGGGGCCAATCAGCCCCAGCATTTT | CASSQDPGANQPQHF
NA | NA | TRBJ2-5 | TRBV19 | TGTGCCAGTAGTATCGAGGGGGGAGCCCAGTACTTC | CASSIEGGAQYF
TRBD1 | NA | TRBJ1-1 | TRBV7-9 | TGTGCCAGCAGCTCTCTGGGACAGGGGAACACTGAAGCTTTCTTT | CASSSLGQGNTEAFF
TRBD2 | NA | TRBJ2-5 | TRBV5-5 | TGTGCCAGCAGCTTTGGGGGGGTAGAGACCCAGTACTTC | CASSFGGVETQYF
TRBD2 | NA | TRBJ2-1 | TRBV11-3 | TGTGCCAGCAGCTTCGGACTAGCGGCCTACAATGAGCAGTTCTTC | CASSFGLAAYNEQFF
NA | NA | TRBJ2-5 | TRBV2 | TGTGCCAGCAGTGTGCGGGGAACAGAGACCCAGTACTTC | CASSVRGTETQYF
NA | NA | TRBJ2-4 | TRBV7-2 | TGTGCCAGCAGCTCCCCGAGGGGGGCCCTCAACAAAAACATTCAGTACTTC | CASSSPRGALNKNIQYF
NA | NA | TRBJ1-3 | TRBV11-1 | TGTGCCAGCAGCTTCCGGACGGCCGTCTCTGGAAACACCATATATTTT | CASSFRTAVSGNTIYF
TRBD2 | NA | TRBJ2-1 | TRBV2 | TGTGCCAGCAGTGAAGTACCCTTAGCGGGAGGGGGAGATGAGCAGTTCTTC | CASSEVPLAGGGDEQFF
NA | NA | TRBJ2-2 | TRBV27 | TGTGTCAGCAGTTTGGGACTCAAGGGGGTTAACACCGGGGAGCTGTTTTTT | CVSSLGLKGVNTGELFF
TRBD2 | NA | TRBJ2-7 | TRBV19 | TGTGCCAGTAGTACTAGCGGATCCTACGAGCAGTACTTC | CASSTSGSYEQYF
TRBD1 | NA | TRBJ1-5 | TRBV28 | TGTGCCAGCCTCTCCTATGGACAGGGCTCATTATACCAGCATTTT | CASLSYGQGSLYQHF
NA | NA | TRBJ2-2 | TRBV7-9 | TGTGCCAGCATCGGGGTACGGACCGGGGAGCTGTTTTTT | CASIGVRTGELFF
NA | NA | TRBJ1-1 | TRBV11-1 | TGTGCCAGCAGCCTTGCGGACAGGAACACTGAAGCTTTCTTT | CASSLADRNTEAFF
NA | once | TRBJ2-4 | TRBV7-9 | TGTGCCAGCAGCTTAGCGGGAACAGGCAAAAACATTCAGTACTTC | CASSLAGTGKNIQYF
NA | NA | TRBJ1-6 | TRBV2 | TGTGCCAGCAGTGTTGCAGGTTCCCTGAGTTCACCCCTCCACTTT | CASSVAGSLSSPLHF
TRBD1 | NA | TRBJ1-2 | TRBV28 | TGTGCCAGCAACGAAGGGTCACAGGGGGCAACTAACTATGGCTACACCTTC | CASNEGSQGATNYGYTF
NA | once | TRBJ2-1 | TRBV7-2 | TGTGCCAGCAGCTTAGCAGCGCGTTGGAGCTCCTACAATGAGCAGTTCTTC | CASSLAARWSSYNEQFF
TRBD2 | NA | TRBJ2-1 | TRBV11-2 | TGTGCCAGCAGCCACTATGGGGCGGGAGGGCCGAGGGAGCAGTTCTTC | CASSHYGAGGPREQFF
TRBD1 | once | TRBJ1-5 | TRBV5-5 | TGTGCCAGCAGCACGGAGGGGGCCGGCAATCAGCCCCAGCATTTT | CASSTEGAGNQPQHF
TRBD2 | NA | TRBJ2-1 | TRBV10-2 | TGCGCCAGCAACGCGGCTAGCGGGGGAAATGAGCAGTTCTTC | CASNAASGGNEQFF
TRBD1 | NA | TRBJ2-2 | TRBV11-2 | TGTGCCAGCAGCGTCGACAGGGCTCCCGGGGAGCTGTTTTTT | CASSVDRAPGELFF
NA | once | TRBJ2-7 | TRBV19 | TGTGCCAGTAGTATTTCAGGTTTCTTCTACGAGGAGCAGTACTTC | CASSISGFFYEEQYF
TRBD1 | NA | TRBJ1-2 | TRBV2 | TGTGCCAGCAGCGTTGGACAGGGCCGATATGGCTACACCTTC | CASSVGQGRYGYTF
NA | NA | TRBJ1-5 | TRBV6-1 | TGTGCCAGCACGTCCAGACTCAATCAGCCCCAGCATTTT | CASTSRLNQPQHF
NA | few | TRBJ1-2 | TRBV11-2 | TGTGCCAGCAGCTTAGACAGGGGCTATGGCTACACCTTC | CASSLDRGYGYTF
NA | NA | TRBJ2-2 | TRBV27 | TGTGCCAGCAGTCTGCAGGGAAAGAACACTGGGGAGCTGTTTTTT | CASSLQGKNTGELFF